The 11 T cell receptor beta chains reported below all come from one sample, sequenced in a study of HIV-infected children after antiretroviral therapy interruption. The TCR library was built from RNA with a 3' RACE protocol and unique molecular identifiers. TCRdb passed the 3' RACE reads through MiXCR, listing each CDR3 protein once. This sample has about 89,000 distinct CDR3 sequences, with about 7% found just once. The treatment here: PENTA 11 planned treatment interruption arm or continuous ART arm. The sequenced sample was CD45RA+ CD4+ T cells from PBMCs, pooled from several time points, obtained from a donor given antiretroviral therapy, either interrupted or continuous. Subset meaning: naive CD4+ CD45RA+ CD45RO- T cells. These receptors originate from a pool of human donors with HIV.

The rearrangement links TRBV3-1 to TRBJ2-3; TRBD2 might be the D (5 bases). CDR3 length: 13 residues. The germline V and J ends were trimmed by 4 bases and 6 bases, with 11 bases remaining between them. Germline V gene sequence: CDR1 LGHDT, CDR2 YNNKEL (reference sequence). In nucleotides, the CDR3 is TGTGCCAGCAGCCCGACTATTCCCGATACGCAGTATTTT. Residues: CASSPTIPDTQYF.

This clonotype was seen a handful of times. The chain carries TRBV27 and TRBJ2-3, with D hard to call. There are 13 residues in the CDR3. CDR1 is MNHEY and CDR2 is SMNVEV in the germline V gene (reference sequence). V shed 4 bases and J shed 2 bases, with 7 bases lying between them. CDR3 in amino acids: CASSSPLTDTQYF. CDR3 coding DNA: TGTGCCAGCAGTTCTCCTCTCACAGATACGCAGTATTTT.

This clonotype was seen many times. This chain joins TRBV5-1 and TRBJ2-1, with 7 bases lining up with TRBD2. The CDR3 contains 15 residues. Trimming took 4 bases from V and 0 from J; bases not matched to a gene: 4. Germline V gene data show CDR1 as SGHRS and CDR2 as YFSETQ. The CDR3 protein is CASSQRGDSYNEQFF. DNA of the CDR3: TGCGCCAGCAGCCAGCGGGGTGACTCCTACAATGAGCAGTTCTTC.

This clonotype was counted ten times or more. This rearrangement joins TRBV2 to TRBJ1-5; 8 bases are a match to TRBD1. V dropped 11 bases and J dropped 3; count of bases not matched to a gene: 9. CDR3 length: 14 residues. Germline-derived CDR1 and CDR2 are SNHLY and FYNNEI. The CDR3 sequence: CALSRGQINQPQHF. In DNA, the CDR3 is TGTGCCCTATCCAGGGGGCAGATCAATCAGCCCCAGCATTTT.

This clonotype showed up many times. This sequence joins TRBV23-1 and TRBJ1-5, with TRBD1 matching over 7 bases. TRBV23-1 is classed as an ORF, of uncertain function. The CDR3 sequence is 17 residues long. The V and J ends lost 7 bases and 2 bases, in that order; junction bases with no gene match: 14. The CDR3 is CASNLPSQGYCNQPQHF. The CDR3 nucleotides are TGCGCCAGCAACCTCCCCTCACAGGGGTATTGCAATCAGCCCCAGCATTTT.

There are many counts of this clonotype. The J gene is TRBJ2-1, the V gene TRBV14; 9 bases map to TRBD1. The CDR3 runs to 14 residues. CDR1 and CDR2 (germline): SGHDN, FVKESK. J lost 4 bases, V lost 8 bases, and 6 bases had no gene match. The CDR3 here is CASWTGDPYNEQFF. In nucleotides, the CDR3 is TGTGCCAGCTGGACAGGGGACCCTTACAATGAGCAGTTCTTC.

This clonotype was seen only a few times. V is TRBV18 and J is TRBJ1-1, with D perhaps matching TRBD1 (5 bases). CDR1 and CDR2 from the germline V gene are KGHSH and LQKENI. V lost 3 bases and J 0 bases, leaving 20 bases between the germline ends. This CDR3 has 18 residues. CDR3 in DNA: TGTGCCAGCTCACCGAAACAATCGACAGACAGAGTGAACACTGAAGCTTTCTTT. Amino acid sequence: CASSPKQSTDRVNTEAFF. Using reference TRBV18 and TRBJ1-1 for the parts outside the CDR3, the full variable domain is NAGVMQNPRHLVRRRGQEARLRCSPMKGHSHVYWYRQLPEEGLKFMVYLQKENIIDESGMPKERFSAEFPKEGPSILRIQQVVRGDSAAYFCASSPKQSTDRVNTEAFFGQGTRLTVV.

This clonotype was counted ten times or more. The V and J genes are TRBV2 and TRBJ2-1; D remains ambiguous. In germline, CDR1 is SNHLY, CDR2 FYNNEI. V lost 4 bases and J lost 4, with 17 bases in between. The CDR3 length is 16 residues. CDR3 nucleotide sequence: TGTGCCAGCAGTGGGGCCCATCGGCGGCCATACAATGAGCAGTTCTTC. Translated, it gives CASSGAHRRPYNEQFF.

This clonotype appeared many times. The chain is built from TRBV5-6 and TRBJ2-4, with 8 bases aligning to TRBD1. The J segment lost 0 bases and the V segment lost 4 bases, leaving 21 bases of the junction unmatched. The germline gives CDR1 SGHDT, CDR2 YYEEEE. The CDR3 consists of 21 residues. The CDR3 coding sequence is TGTGCCAGCAGCCAACGCTCCACAGGGGGGATATACGAGCTAGCCAAAAACATTCAGTACTTC. This gives the protein CASSQRSTGGIYELAKNIQYF.

Many counts were recorded for this clonotype. The chain joins TRBV18 to TRBJ1-2; TRBD1 matches at 7 bases. Trimming took 1 base from V and 7 from J; bases not matched to a gene: 15. The CDR3 consists of 17 residues. CDR1 and CDR2 (germline): KGHSH, LQKENI. CDR3 amino acids: CASSPLSGSETGPGYTF. As DNA, the CDR3 is TGTGCCAGCTCACCACTTTCCGGGTCGGAGACAGGGCCTGGCTACACCTTC.

This clonotype was found many times. The chain joins TRBV24-1 to TRBJ1-1; D is uncertain. The V end was cut by 4 bases, the J end by 0 bases, with 5 bases between. Germline loops: CDR1 KGHDR, CDR2 SFDVKD. CDR3 length: 13 amino acids. CDR3 in DNA: TGTGCCACCAGTGACAATATGAACACTGAAGCTTTCTTT. Translated, it gives CATSDNMNTEAFF.